This T cell receptor beta chain originates from a study of blood T cell repertoires in COVID-19. Whole-study context: The origin of the acute and convalescent COVID-19 samples was the United States, Italy and Spain.

The participants were between 18 and 89 years old and came from some 25 US areas. Clinical history as reported by participants underpinned cohort assignment. V was cut by 4 bases and J by 0 bases, with 9 bases left in between. The CDR3 sequence is 14 residues long. Germline loops: CDR1 WNHNN, CDR2 SYGVQD (reference sequence). Assay: immunoSEQ multiplex PCR; the TCRdb copy retains only in-frame clones and omits some. The sample lists roughly 430,000 clones; roughly 87% were seen once. The TCR originated in a woman aged 40 to 55 with acute COVID-19. V and J are TRBV10-1 and TRBJ1-1, with D possibly matching TRBD1 (5 bases). Sequencing input: PBMCs or T cells enriched from blood (not recorded which). DNA of the CDR3: TGCGCCAGCAGTGCATTAGGGGTGAACACTGAAGCTTTCTTT. Translation gives CASSALGVNTEAFF.